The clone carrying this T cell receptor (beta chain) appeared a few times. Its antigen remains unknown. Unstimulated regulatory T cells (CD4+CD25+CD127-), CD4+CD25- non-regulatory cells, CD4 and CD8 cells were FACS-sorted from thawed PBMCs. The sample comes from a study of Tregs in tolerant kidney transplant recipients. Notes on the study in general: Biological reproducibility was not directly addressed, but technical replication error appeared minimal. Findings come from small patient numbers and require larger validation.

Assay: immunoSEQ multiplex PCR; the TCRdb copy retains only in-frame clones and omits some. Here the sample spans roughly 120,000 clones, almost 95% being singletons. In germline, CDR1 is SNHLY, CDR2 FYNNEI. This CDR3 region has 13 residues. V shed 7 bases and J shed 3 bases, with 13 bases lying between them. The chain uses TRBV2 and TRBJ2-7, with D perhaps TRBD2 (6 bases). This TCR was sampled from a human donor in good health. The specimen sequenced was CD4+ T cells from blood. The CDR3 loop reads CASKRDSNYEQYF. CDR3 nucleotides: TGTGCCAGCAAAAGGGACTCCAACTACGAGCAGTACTTC. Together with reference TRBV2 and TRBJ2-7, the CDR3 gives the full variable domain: EPEVTQTPSHQVTQMGQEVILRCVPISNHLYFYWYRQILGQKVEFLVSFYNNEISEKSEIFDDQFSVERPDGSNFTLKIRSTKLEDSAMYFCASKRDSNYEQYFGPGTRLTVT.